Listed here are 2 T cell receptor beta chains from one sample, sequenced in a study of human T cells and chemical hapten exposure. Via MiXCR, TCRdb re-called the RACE reads, giving one row per CDR3 protein. The top ten clones hold 2.5% to 4% of a sample with about 95,000 distinct CDR3 sequences, about 10% of them seen once. Noted time point: patch test 2, 6 weeks after DPC sensitization. Treatment reported: therapeutic diphenylcyclopropenone sensitization with weekly scalp DPC. The specimen was whole blood, collected in connection with sensitization to the hapten diphenylcyclopropenone (DPC). These receptors were taken from a woman aged 40 to 50 with alopecia areata. Some clones in this sample may be carry-over from other donors' samples.

This clonotype occurred many times. V is TRBV11-2 and J is TRBJ2-7, with 7 bases lining up with TRBD1. Germline lookup yields CDR1 SGHAT and CDR2 FQNNGV. Germline trimming cut 4 bases from V and 3 bases from J; bases unmatched to any gene: 9. This CDR3 is built from 15 residues. CDR3 protein: CASSSQQGPGYEQYF. CDR3 in DNA: TGTGCCAGCAGCTCCCAACAGGGGCCGGGCTACGAGCAGTACTTC.

This rearrangement joins TRBV20-1 to TRBJ2-1; D unclear. Germline-derived CDR1 and CDR2 are DFQATT and SNEGSKA (reference sequence). Trimming shortened V by 0 bases and J by 9 bases, and 6 bases separated the two germline ends. CDR3 length: 11 amino acids. The CDR3 sequence is CSARDVPEQFF. The CDR3 region has the DNA TGCAGTGCTAGAGACGTCCCTGAGCAGTTCTTC.